Listed here are 6 T cell receptor beta chains from one sample, sequenced in a study of vaccination effects on CD4 cells after COVID-19 (dated by TCRdb to between 2021 and 2024). Libraries were made using the immunoSEQ multiplex PCR assay. TCRdb provides this immuneACCESS table in a form limited to in-frame rearrangements. Some clones are lacking; in checked studies, under half of them reflect an unresolved V gene, and why the rest are absent is not known. Counted in this sample were about 45,000 clones; approximately 72% of them appeared once. The top ten clonotypes cover about 10% of the sample. Their antigens remain unidentified. After less than 13 days of culture, CD4+ T cells were isolated with the EasySep CD4+ T cell isolation kit. Two doses of either the BNT162b2 or the mRNA-1273 mRNA SARS-CoV-2 vaccine were administered to participants. The sample consisted of CD4+ T cells from PBMCs cultured without peptide, taken after COVID-19 vaccination. The receptors derive from a human donor who received a COVID-19 vaccine.

The chain combines TRBV5-1 with TRBJ2-5, with TRBD2 matching over 13 bases. Per the germline V gene, CDR1 is SGHRS and CDR2 is YFSETQ. Germline trimming cut 0 bases from V and 2 bases from J; bases unmatched to any gene: 4. The CDR3 is 17 residues long. The CDR3 region has the DNA TGCGCCAGCAGCTTGGTGGCGGGACTAGCGGGACAAGAGACCCAGTACTTC. As protein: CASSLVAGLAGQETQYF.

The chain employs TRBV21-1 and TRBJ2-4; the table gives TRBD1 as D, unverified against the DNA. TRBV21-1 is a pseudogene. CDR3 length: 20 amino acids. The chain's CDR3 is CASSKPRTGFIQIAKNIQYF. CDR3 DNA sequence: TGTGCCAGCAGCAAACCCAGGACAGGGTTCATCCAGATAGCCAAAAACATTCAGTACTTC.

In its sample, this clone was seen once. V and J are TRBV18 and TRBJ2-5; TRBD2 is a possible D gene (6 bases). The CDR3 covers 15 residues. CDR1 is KGHSH and CDR2 is LQKENI in the germline V gene. Deletions cut 3 bases from V and 2 bases from J, with 13 bases between. The CDR3 DNA sequence: TGTGCCAGCTCACCCCTGTCGGGAGTACAAGAGACCCAGTACTTC. It yields the protein CASSPLSGVQETQYF. The full variable domain, completed using reference TRBV18 and TRBJ2-5, is NAGVMQNPRHLVRRRGQEARLRCSPMKGHSHVYWYRQLPEEGLKFMVYLQKENIIDESGMPKERFSAEFPKEGPSILRIQQVVRGDSAAYFCASSPLSGVQETQYFGPGTRLLVL.

The genes are TRBV5-1 and TRBJ2-2; D is possibly TRBD1 (6 bases). The CDR3 spans 18 residues. Germline V lookup: CDR1 SGHRS, CDR2 YFSETQ. Trimming removed 4 bases at V and 0 bases at J, with 19 bases between. CDR3 protein: CASSARDKWATNTGELFF. For the CDR3, the DNA is TGCGCCAGCAGCGCTCGGGACAAGTGGGCTACGAACACCGGGGAGCTGTTTTTT.

This chain links TRBV3-1 (or the pseudogene TRBV3-2) with TRBJ1-2; D gene unclear. There are 14 residues in the CDR3. Germline V gene data show CDR1 as LGHDT and CDR2 as YNNKEL (reference sequence). Deletions cut 4 bases from V and 2 bases from J, with 11 bases between. The CDR3 DNA is TGTGCCAGCAGCCCTCGGGAGGGAAACTATGGCTACACCTTC. Translation: CASSPREGNYGYTF.

The V and J genes are TRBV12-3 or TRBV12-4 and TRBJ2-7; D remains ambiguous. V dropped 4 bases and J dropped 4 bases, with 8 bases sitting between them. This CDR3 is built from 12 residues. For the CDR3, the DNA is TGTGCCAGCAGTTCGAGTCGTTACGAGCAGTACTTC. This translates into CASSSSRYEQYF.